A selection of T cell receptor beta chains follows, all from one sample in a study of beta chain features in type 1 diabetes. Generated by immunoSEQ multiplex PCR, the TCRdb table keeps only in-frame clones and is missing some. This table has about 650,000 clones, approximately 13% appearing once. The specimen sequenced was naive CD4+ T cells from blood. The receptors originated from a man under 40 with type 1 diabetes. Both conserved end residues are part of each CDR3. A D gene is named only where the DNA matches it firmly. A row's size may be missing; if present it is once, few, many or a size class.

d_gene: .; abundance: .; j_gene: TRBJ2-5; v_gene: TRBV5-1; CDR3nt: TGCGCCAGCAGCTTGGCTACAGGCGGAGAGACCCAGTACTTC; CDR3aa: CASSLATGGETQYF
d_gene: .; abundance: .; j_gene: TRBJ1-5; v_gene: TRBV29-1; CDR3nt: TGCAGCGTTGAAGGACAGCCAGATCAGCCCCAGCATTTT; CDR3aa: CSVEGQPDQPQHF
d_gene: .; abundance: .; j_gene: TRBJ1-4; v_gene: TRBV9; CDR3nt: TGTGCCAGCAGCCCCGGGACGGCGGGTGAAAAACTGTTTTTT; CDR3aa: CASSPGTAGEKLFF
d_gene: .; abundance: .; j_gene: TRBJ1-3; v_gene: TRBV16; CDR3nt: TGTGCCAGCAGCTACGGGACATTCGGAAACACCATATATTTT; CDR3aa: CASSYGTFGNTIYF
d_gene: .; abundance: few; j_gene: TRBJ2-7; v_gene: TRBV7-2; CDR3nt: TGTGCCAGCAGCGGGACGGACTTAATTCAGCAGTACTTC; CDR3aa: CASSGTDLIQQYF
d_gene: .; abundance: few; j_gene: TRBJ2-2; v_gene: TRBV19; CDR3nt: TGTGCCAGTATGCGGAGGCCGAACCTTGGCGGCACCGGGGAGCTGTTTTTT; CDR3aa: CASMRRPNLGGTGELFF
d_gene: .; abundance: few; j_gene: TRBJ1-3; v_gene: TRBV15; CDR3nt: TGTGCCACCAGCAGAGAGAGAGGGCAGGGAATCGCGGGAAACACCATATATTTT; CDR3aa: CATSRERGQGIAGNTIYF
d_gene: .; abundance: few; j_gene: TRBJ2-7; v_gene: TRBV4-2; CDR3nt: TGTGCCAGCAGCCAAGACCGAAGCGGTGTCTACGAGCAGTACTTC; CDR3aa: CASSQDRSGVYEQYF
d_gene: .; abundance: few; j_gene: TRBJ1-6; v_gene: TRBV30; CDR3nt: TGTGCCTGGAGTCAAGGGGGAGGAAATTCACCCCTCCACTTT; CDR3aa: CAWSQGGGNSPLHF
d_gene: .; abundance: .; j_gene: TRBJ1-5; v_gene: TRBV7-9; CDR3nt: TGTGCCAGCAGAAACGGGGGGCAGCAGCCCCAGCATTTT; CDR3aa: CASRNGGQQPQHF
d_gene: TRBD2; abundance: few; j_gene: TRBJ2-3; v_gene: TRBV4-1; CDR3nt: TGCGCCAGCAGCCAAGACTCTAGCGGGGGCGCAGATACGCAGTATTTT; CDR3aa: CASSQDSSGGADTQYF
d_gene: TRBD1; abundance: few; j_gene: TRBJ2-5; v_gene: TRBV27; CDR3nt: TGTGCCAGCAGTGTTGACAGGGCGGAGACCCAGTACTTC; CDR3aa: CASSVDRAETQYF
d_gene: .; abundance: few; j_gene: TRBJ1-1; v_gene: TRBV9; CDR3nt: TGTGCCAGCAGCGACGAGGTAGGGGCTGAAGCTTTCTTT; CDR3aa: CASSDEVGAEAFF
d_gene: .; abundance: few; j_gene: TRBJ2-7; v_gene: TRBV6-6; CDR3nt: TGTGCCAGCACCGACCAGGGGTATGCCTACGAGCAGTACTTC; CDR3aa: CASTDQGYAYEQYF
d_gene: TRBD1; abundance: .; j_gene: TRBJ2-7; v_gene: TRBV28; CDR3nt: TGTGCCAGCAGCCCCGGTGGACAGGGCCACTCCTACGAGCAGTACTTC; CDR3aa: CASSPGGQGHSYEQYF
d_gene: .; abundance: .; j_gene: TRBJ1-2; v_gene: TRBV30; CDR3nt: TGTGCCTGGAGTTTGGCACCGACTGGTGGCTACACCTTC; CDR3aa: CAWSLAPTGGYTF
d_gene: .; abundance: .; j_gene: TRBJ1-5; v_gene: TRBV15; CDR3nt: TGTGCCACCAGCAGAGATCTGGCAGGAGAGCCCCAGCATTTT; CDR3aa: CATSRDLAGEPQHF
d_gene: TRBD2; abundance: .; j_gene: TRBJ2-7; v_gene: TRBV7-2; CDR3nt: TGTGCCAGCAGCTTAGTGTCTAGCGGGGGAGACGAGCAGTACTTC; CDR3aa: CASSLVSSGGDEQYF
d_gene: .; abundance: few; j_gene: TRBJ2-3; v_gene: TRBV15; CDR3nt: TGTGCCACCAGCGACCGCCGAGGGGCTCGCGATACGCAGTATTTT; CDR3aa: CATSDRRGARDTQYF
d_gene: .; abundance: .; j_gene: TRBJ1-1; v_gene: TRBV7-9; CDR3nt: TGTGCCAGCAGCGTGTCAGTGTTCACTGAAGCTTTCTTT; CDR3aa: CASSVSVFTEAFF
d_gene: .; abundance: few; j_gene: TRBJ2-7; v_gene: TRBV6-5; CDR3nt: TGTGCCAGCAGTCCCCCCGGCTTACAGACCGGGGAGCAGTACTTC; CDR3aa: CASSPPGLQTGEQYF
d_gene: .; abundance: .; j_gene: TRBJ1-2; v_gene: TRBV7-9; CDR3nt: TGTGCCAGCAGCACCCGGGACGGAGACTATGGCTACACCTTC; CDR3aa: CASSTRDGDYGYTF
d_gene: TRBD1; abundance: few; j_gene: TRBJ1-5; v_gene: TRBV18; CDR3nt: TGTGCCAGCTCACCCGGGACAGCCACCGGGGGGGCCCAGCATTTT; CDR3aa: CASSPGTATGGAQHF
d_gene: .; abundance: few; j_gene: TRBJ2-5; v_gene: TRBV29-1; CDR3nt: TGCAGCGCCTTTCCCCGGCAGCAAGAGACCCAGTACTTC; CDR3aa: CSAFPRQQETQYF
d_gene: .; abundance: few; j_gene: TRBJ2-3; v_gene: TRBV2; CDR3nt: TGTGCCAGCAAATTGGTGGGGGCCAACCCCACAGATACGCAGTATTTT; CDR3aa: CASKLVGANPTDTQYF
d_gene: TRBD1; abundance: .; j_gene: TRBJ2-1; v_gene: TRBV18; CDR3nt: TGTGCCAGCTCACCACGGGACAGGGGGCAAGACTACAATGAGCAGTTCTTC; CDR3aa: CASSPRDRGQDYNEQFF
d_gene: TRBD1; abundance: .; j_gene: TRBJ1-1; v_gene: TRBV6-5; CDR3nt: TGTGCCAGCTTACACACCGGGACAGGGAACACTGAAGCTTTCTTT; CDR3aa: CASLHTGTGNTEAFF
d_gene: .; abundance: few; j_gene: TRBJ1-1; v_gene: TRBV5-1; CDR3nt: TGCGCCAGCAGCTTACAGTCGGCGGAAGGAGCTTTCTTT; CDR3aa: CASSLQSAEGAFF
d_gene: .; abundance: .; j_gene: TRBJ1-1; v_gene: TRBV7-9; CDR3nt: TGTGCCAGCAGCTTAGGCAGGGGGAACACTGAAGCTTTCTTT; CDR3aa: CASSLGRGNTEAFF
d_gene: .; abundance: few; j_gene: TRBJ2-5; v_gene: TRBV5-1; CDR3nt: TGCGCCAGCAGCTTGGCCCAGGCCCAGGCCCAGTACTTC; CDR3aa: CASSLAQAQAQYF
d_gene: .; abundance: few; j_gene: TRBJ2-2; v_gene: TRBV19; CDR3nt: TGTGCCAGTAGAAAGGGGGTTGCCGGGGAGCTGTTTTTT; CDR3aa: CASRKGVAGELFF
d_gene: .; abundance: .; j_gene: TRBJ2-7; v_gene: TRBV29-1; CDR3nt: TGCAGCGCTACAGGGCTGAGCTCCTACGAGCAGTACTTC; CDR3aa: CSATGLSSYEQYF
d_gene: .; abundance: few; j_gene: TRBJ1-5; v_gene: TRBV7-9; CDR3nt: TGTGCCAGCAGCTTAGACCCACCTAATCAGCCCCAGCATTTT; CDR3aa: CASSLDPPNQPQHF
d_gene: TRBD2; abundance: .; j_gene: TRBJ2-2; v_gene: TRBV2; CDR3nt: TGTGCCAGCAGTGACGGGCTAGCGGGGGGAGTATACGGGGAGCTGTTTTTT; CDR3aa: CASSDGLAGGVYGELFF
d_gene: .; abundance: few; j_gene: TRBJ1-2; v_gene: TRBV5-6; CDR3nt: TGTGCCAGCACCCTTGGGGGTATTAACTATGGCTACACCTTC; CDR3aa: CASTLGGINYGYTF
d_gene: .; abundance: few; j_gene: TRBJ2-5; v_gene: TRBV15; CDR3nt: TGTGCCACCAGCGCCCCCGAAAGGGTCCCGGAGACCCAGTACTTC; CDR3aa: CATSAPERVPETQYF
d_gene: .; abundance: few; j_gene: TRBJ2-7; v_gene: TRBV7-2; CDR3nt: TGTGCCAGCAGCGGAACAGCTACACCCTACGAGCAGTACTTC; CDR3aa: CASSGTATPYEQYF
d_gene: TRBD2; abundance: .; j_gene: TRBJ2-1; v_gene: TRBV15; CDR3nt: TGTGCCACCAGCAGAGGGAGTAGCGGGGGGTCCTACAATGAGCAGTTCTTC; CDR3aa: CATSRGSSGGSYNEQFF
d_gene: .; abundance: .; j_gene: TRBJ2-7; v_gene: TRBV27; CDR3nt: TGTGCCAGCAGTTTATCCCTGGCAGGGGCCTACGAGCAGTACTTC; CDR3aa: CASSLSLAGAYEQYF
d_gene: TRBD1; abundance: few; j_gene: TRBJ1-4; v_gene: TRBV7-9; CDR3nt: TGTGCCAGCAGCTTAGACAGGGGCAATGAAAAACTGTTTTTT; CDR3aa: CASSLDRGNEKLFF
d_gene: .; abundance: .; j_gene: TRBJ2-7; v_gene: TRBV18; CDR3nt: TGTGCCAGCTCACCGACGAACGCCCCAGTCGGGGGCGGCGAGCAGTACTTC; CDR3aa: CASSPTNAPVGGGEQYF
d_gene: .; abundance: few; j_gene: TRBJ1-2; v_gene: TRBV6-6; CDR3nt: TGTGCCAGCACGCAGGGTAGTGGCTATGGCTACACCTTC; CDR3aa: CASTQGSGYGYTF
d_gene: TRBD2; abundance: few; j_gene: TRBJ2-1; v_gene: TRBV9; CDR3nt: TGTGCCAGCAGCGTAAGCCAGAGCGGGGGCTACGAATACAATGAGCAGTTCTTC; CDR3aa: CASSVSQSGGYEYNEQFF
d_gene: TRBD1; abundance: few; j_gene: TRBJ2-1; v_gene: TRBV6-6; CDR3nt: TGTGCCAGCAGTTATCGATATGACAGGGGAGAGCAGTTCTTC; CDR3aa: CASSYRYDRGEQFF
d_gene: .; abundance: few; j_gene: TRBJ1-3; v_gene: TRBV30; CDR3nt: TGTGCCTGGACGACAGCCCCTGGAAACACCATATATTTT; CDR3aa: CAWTTAPGNTIYF
d_gene: TRBD2; abundance: .; j_gene: TRBJ2-5; v_gene: TRBV15; CDR3nt: TGTGCCACCAGCAGAGATCGGGGGGAGGAGACCCAGTACTTC; CDR3aa: CATSRDRGEETQYF
d_gene: .; abundance: .; j_gene: TRBJ2-2; v_gene: TRBV7-9; CDR3nt: TGTGCCAGCAGCTTAGGTACCGGGGAGCTGTTTTTT; CDR3aa: CASSLGTGELFF
d_gene: .; abundance: few; j_gene: TRBJ2-3; v_gene: TRBV6-1; CDR3nt: TGTGCCATACAGGGCGGTGCAGATACGCAGTATTTT; CDR3aa: CAIQGGADTQYF
d_gene: .; abundance: few; j_gene: TRBJ1-1; v_gene: TRBV5-1; CDR3nt: TGCGCCAGCAGCTATCCGGGCGGTGGAGATGAAGCTTTCTTT; CDR3aa: CASSYPGGGDEAFF
d_gene: .; abundance: .; j_gene: TRBJ2-3; v_gene: TRBV11-3; CDR3nt: TGTGCCAGCAGCTTAGATGGGGTCACAGATACGCAGTATTTT; CDR3aa: CASSLDGVTDTQYF
d_gene: TRBD1; abundance: .; j_gene: TRBJ2-7; v_gene: TRBV7-9; CDR3nt: TGTGCCAGCAGCACCCCGGGACAGGGTGCGGGCTCCTACGAGCAGTACTTC; CDR3aa: CASSTPGQGAGSYEQYF
d_gene: .; abundance: .; j_gene: TRBJ2-7; v_gene: TRBV11-3; CDR3nt: TGTGCCAGCAGCTACGTTTTCTACGAGCAGTACTTC; CDR3aa: CASSYVFYEQYF
d_gene: TRBD1; abundance: .; j_gene: TRBJ1-4; v_gene: TRBV4-3; CDR3nt: TGCGCCAGCAGCCCAGAGACAGGGACTAATGAAAAACTGTTTTTT; CDR3aa: CASSPETGTNEKLFF
d_gene: .; abundance: .; j_gene: TRBJ2-1; v_gene: TRBV29-1; CDR3nt: TGCAGCGGGAGGGTAACCTACAATGAGCAGTTCTTC; CDR3aa: CSGRVTYNEQFF
d_gene: TRBD1; abundance: .; j_gene: TRBJ2-2; v_gene: TRBV5-4; CDR3nt: TGTGCCAGCAGCCGGGGACAGGGGGCCGGCGGGGAGCTGTTTTTT; CDR3aa: CASSRGQGAGGELFF
d_gene: .; abundance: .; j_gene: TRBJ2-6; v_gene: TRBV14; CDR3nt: TGTGCCAGCAGCCAAGATGAGTTCTCTGGGGCCAACGTCCTGACTTTC; CDR3aa: CASSQDEFSGANVLTF
d_gene: .; abundance: few; j_gene: TRBJ1-6; v_gene: TRBV6-1; CDR3nt: TGTGCCAGCATTGAAAGGGGCACGGGGTCACCCCTCCACTTT; CDR3aa: CASIERGTGSPLHF
d_gene: .; abundance: few; j_gene: TRBJ1-1; v_gene: TRBV10-3; CDR3nt: TGTGCCATCAGGGGGAACACTGAAGCTTTCTTT; CDR3aa: CAIRGNTEAFF
d_gene: TRBD1; abundance: few; j_gene: TRBJ1-2; v_gene: TRBV7-8; CDR3nt: TGTGCCAGCAGCTTAGGACAGGGGATCGATGGCTACACCTTC; CDR3aa: CASSLGQGIDGYTF
d_gene: TRBD1; abundance: few; j_gene: TRBJ1-5; v_gene: TRBV5-1; CDR3nt: TGCGCCAGCAGCAAGACAGGGAATCAGCCCCAGCATTTT; CDR3aa: CASSKTGNQPQHF